What follows are 26 T cell receptor beta chains derived from one specimen sequenced in a study of T cells in tumors after PD-1 blockade. Produced via immunoSEQ multiplex PCR; TCRdb's table is partial and in-frame only. The sample yields some 20,000 clones, around 80% seen once. The source was PBMCs, collected before anti-PD-1 treatment. These receptors all come from a human donor with basal cell carcinoma.

The chain joins TRBV28 to TRBJ1-6; the D is unclear. Germline V gene sequence: CDR1 MDHEN, CDR2 SYDVKM. This CDR3 spans 14 amino acids. Trimming removed 3 bases from V and 6 bases from J, with 9 bases in between. This chain's CDR3 is CASSFERANSPLHF. CDR3 sequence (DNA): TGTGCCAGCAGTTTTGAGAGGGCTAATTCACCCCTCCACTTT.

This clone is medium-sized. The gene calls are TRBV27 and TRBJ2-7, with D tentatively TRBD2 (6 bases). The CDR3 totals 12 residues. Germline CDR1 and CDR2: MNHEY and SMNVEV (reference sequence). Trimming stripped 6 bases from V and 7 bases from J, with 13 bases between. The CDR3 DNA reads as TGTGCCAGCAGAGGAGGGTCGGGGGAGCAGTACTTC. Its translation is CASRGGSGEQYF.

In this sample, this clone turned up once. This chain joins TRBV7-2 and TRBJ2-7, with D possibly matching TRBD2 (5 bases). This CDR3 comprises 15 residues. From germline, CDR1 is SGHTA and CDR2 FQGNSA. Deletions cut 2 bases from V and 7 bases from J, with 18 bases between. For the CDR3, the DNA is TGTGCCAGCAGCTTAAGCGCTAGCACCCCCGGGGAGCAGTACTTC. Protein: CASSLSASTPGEQYF.

The chain has TRBV6-1 and TRBJ2-6; D may be TRBD2 (5 bases). V lost 3 bases and J lost 0, with 9 bases in between. The CDR3 is made up of 16 amino acids. Germline assignment: CDR1 MNHNS and CDR2 SASEGT. The CDR3 DNA follows: TGTGCCAGCAGTGATCCTACTAGCTCTGGGGCCAACGTCCTGACTTTC. Translating it yields CASSDPTSSGANVLTF.

This clone is medium-sized. The chain couples TRBV19 to TRBJ1-2; 7 bases are shared with TRBD1. Trimming at V came to 6 bases and at J to 5 bases, leaving 3 bases not matched to a gene. CDR3 length equals 12 residues. CDR1 and CDR2 (germline): LNHDA, SQIVND (reference sequence). CDR3: CASSAGGYGYTF. Written as DNA, the CDR3 is TGTGCCAGTAGCGCAGGGGGATATGGCTACACCTTC.

In this sample, this clone is large. This chain uses TRBV7-9 with TRBJ1-3; D is unclear. CDR3 length: 15 residues. Trimming pared 0 bases from V and 0 bases from J, leaving 6 bases between. Germline CDR1 is SEHNR and CDR2 is FQNEAQ (reference sequence). The DNA for the CDR3 is TGTGCCAGCAGCTTAGCGAACTTCTCTGGAAACACCATATATTTT. Its translation is CASSLANFSGNTIYF.

V and J are TRBV7-9 and TRBJ2-5; no firm D call. V dropped 2 bases and J dropped 5 bases, with 9 bases sitting between them. The CDR3 length is 13 residues. Germline V gene data show CDR1 as SEHNR and CDR2 as FQNEAQ (reference sequence). CDR3 amino acids: CASSLWPVETQYF. The CDR3 coding sequence is TGTGCCAGCAGCTTATGGCCAGTGGAGACCCAGTACTTC.

The chain links TRBV5-1 to TRBJ2-7; 7 bases map to TRBD1. CDR1 and CDR2 from the germline V gene are SGHRS and YFSETQ. The CDR3 runs to 14 residues. V gave up 0 bases and J gave up 4 bases; unmatched junction bases: 4. The CDR3 region is CASSLVVGQYEQYF. CDR3 nucleotides: TGCGCCAGCAGCTTGGTTGTGGGACAGTACGAGCAGTACTTC.

The genes are TRBV7-2 and TRBJ2-5; D may be TRBD1 (5 bases). Trimming left V 1 base short and J 7 bases short, with 10 bases between. Germline V gene sequence: CDR1 SGHTA, CDR2 FQGNSA. This CDR3 contains 13 residues. The CDR3 reads CASSLEQEGTQYF. As DNA, the CDR3 is TGTGCCAGCAGCTTAGAACAGGAAGGGACCCAGTACTTC.

This chain connects TRBV19 to TRBJ2-7, with D possibly matching TRBD1 (6 bases). Germline loops: CDR1 LNHDA, CDR2 SQIVND (reference sequence). V lost 5 bases to trimming and J lost 3 bases, with 20 bases between them. There are 16 residues in the CDR3. This CDR3 reads CASSARRQAGFYEQYF. The CDR3, as DNA: TGTGCCAGTAGTGCGCGGCGACAGGCTGGTTTCTACGAGCAGTACTTC.

A few counts support this clone. The chain joins TRBV4-2 to TRBJ2-2; 7 bases map to TRBD1. Germline CDR1 is LGHNA and CDR2 is YNFKEQ. The CDR3 length is 16 residues. The V segment lost 5 bases and the J segment 0 bases; nucleotides outside the gene matches: 6. The CDR3 region is CASSEGTATNTGELFF. CDR3 in DNA: TGTGCCAGCAGCGAAGGGACAGCGACGAACACCGGGGAGCTGTTTTTT.

Concerning this clone: The same CDR3 also results from other DNA sequences found in this sample. This chain uses TRBV6-1 with TRBJ2-7; no reliable D call. The V end lost 2 bases, the J end lost 3 bases, and 5 bases lay between the germline ends. Germline V gene data show CDR1 as MNHNS and CDR2 as SASEGT. This CDR3 has 12 residues. The CDR3 spells CASSEPGYEQYF. For the CDR3, the DNA is TGTGCCAGCAGTGAACCGGGCTACGAGCAGTACTTC.

V usage is TRBV10-2 and J usage is TRBJ1-3; no firm D call. Germline V gene lookup returns CDR1 WSHSY and CDR2 SAAADI. V was cut by 0 bases and J by 7 bases, with 7 bases left in between. The CDR3 totals 13 residues. The CDR3 sequence: CASSESNLNTIYF. CDR3 DNA: TGCGCCAGCAGTGAGTCTAACCTCAACACCATATATTTT.

The chain links TRBV10-2 to TRBJ1-1, with a possible D match to TRBD1 (5 bases). Trimming took off 3 bases at V and 7 bases at J, with 6 bases between the two ends. The CDR3 extends over 11 amino acids. Germline CDR1 and CDR2: WSHSY and SAAADI. The DNA of the CDR3 is TGCGCCAGCAGTGACAGGGATGAAGCTTTCTTT. Amino acids: CASSDRDEAFF.

The gene calls are TRBV3-1 (or the pseudogene TRBV3-2) and TRBJ1-5; D not resolved. Germline CDR1 is LGHDT and CDR2 is YNNKEL (reference sequence). The CDR3 has 15 amino acids. The ends were cut back, 5 bases at V and 5 bases at J, with 16 bases in the middle. The CDR3 region has the DNA TGTGCCAGCAGCAAGACCTATCGGCATCATCAGCCCCAGCATTTT. It encodes CASSKTYRHHQPQHF.

The chain recombines TRBV6-5 with TRBJ1-1; 9 bases match TRBD1. Looked up from germline, CDR1 is MNHEY and CDR2 is SVGAGI. This CDR3 region has 15 residues. J lost 0 bases, V lost 5 bases, and 4 bases had no gene match. The CDR3 is CASSPRQGVNTEAFF. The CDR3 coding sequence is TGTGCCAGCAGTCCAAGACAGGGGGTGAACACTGAAGCTTTCTTT.

This clone was recorded once. The chain carries TRBV6-1 and TRBJ2-3, with D possibly TRBD2 on 6 matching bases. CDR3 size: 15 residues. V was cut by 3 bases and J by 2 bases, with 12 bases left in between. Per the germline V gene, CDR1 is MNHNS and CDR2 is SASEGT. DNA for the CDR3: TGTGCCAGCAGTGAGGGTGCGGGGACCACAGATACGCAGTATTTT. Residues: CASSEGAGTTDTQYF.

The gene calls are TRBV15 and TRBJ2-2, with 11 bases matching TRBD2. With V trimmed by 2 bases and J by 1 base, 12 bases remained unmatched. Germline loops: CDR1 LNHNV, CDR2 YYDKDF (reference sequence). The CDR3 runs to 20 residues. Here the CDR3 reads CATSRLGTSGREWNTGELFF. The CDR3 DNA follows: TGTGCCACCAGCAGACTCGGTACTAGCGGGAGAGAGTGGAACACCGGGGAGCTGTTTTTT.

The chain is built from TRBV7-9 and TRBJ2-1, with 9 positions matching TRBD1. CDR3 length equals 14 residues. Germline V gene data show CDR1 as SEHNR and CDR2 as FQNEAQ (reference sequence). V was pared by 3 bases and J by 8 bases, with 5 bases of the junction left unmatched. CDR3 loop: CASSLGQGFDEQFF. CDR3 in DNA: TGTGCCAGCAGCTTGGGACAGGGTTTTGATGAGCAGTTCTTC.

Of note for this clone: Relative to the germline gene, one junction end is altered; a read error may explain this. V usage is TRBV9 and J usage is TRBJ2-7; 16 positions match TRBD2. CDR3 size: 18 residues. Germline V gene data show CDR1 as SGDLS and CDR2 as YYNGEE. DNA for the CDR3: TGCGCCAGCAGCGCCTACGGGACTAGCGGGGGGGGTTCATACGAGCAGTACTTC. The encoded protein is CASSAYGTSGGGSYEQYF.

The V and J genes are TRBV2 and TRBJ2-3, with 10 bases that match TRBD2. With 6 bases clipped from V and 1 base from J, the junction kept 1 base outside the gene matches. This CDR3 has 14 residues. CDR1 SNHLY and CDR2 FYNNEI come from the germline V gene. In DNA form, the CDR3 reads TGTGCCAGCAGGCTAGCGGGAGGCACAGATACGCAGTATTTT. As protein: CASRLAGGTDTQYF.

V gene TRBV4-1 combines with J gene TRBJ1-2; TRBD1 might be the D (5 bases). V was cut by 2 bases and J by 2 bases, with 21 bases left in between. CDR3 size: 18 residues. The germline V gene has CDR1 MGHRA and CDR2 YSYEKL. CDR3 region: CASSQTHSMQGKNYGYTF. CDR3 DNA sequence: TGCGCCAGCAGCCAAACGCATTCGATGCAGGGAAAAAACTATGGCTACACCTTC.

V usage is TRBV10-3 and J usage is TRBJ2-3, with 9 bases lining up with TRBD1. The CDR3 spans 15 residues. Germline V gives CDR1 ENHRY, CDR2 SYGVKD. V lost 9 bases and J lost 8; bases outside the gene matches: 15. The CDR3 coding sequence is TGTGCCATATGTAGGACAGGGGATCCCGGTGGTACGCAGTATTTT. This translates into CAICRTGDPGGTQYF.

The gene calls are TRBV25-1 and TRBJ1-2, with 8 bases lining up with TRBD1. This CDR3 spans 15 amino acids. V shed 2 bases and J 8 bases; nucleotides not matched to a gene: 10. Germline CDR1 MGHDK, CDR2 SYGVNS. The CDR3 coding sequence is TGTGCCAGCAGTGAACTGCGAACAGGGGGGACGGGCTACACCTTC. Translation gives CASSELRTGGTGYTF.

The chain uses TRBV6-1 and TRBJ2-3; TRBD2 is a possible D gene (5 bases). Per the germline V gene, CDR1 is MNHNS and CDR2 is SASEGT. V was clipped by 0 bases and J by 3 bases, with 16 bases between them. The CDR3 spans 17 residues. The CDR3 protein is CASSEASGSGFTDTQYF. CDR3 sequence (DNA): TGTGCCAGCAGTGAAGCCTCGGGGTCAGGCTTTACAGATACGCAGTATTTT.

The chain has TRBV9 and TRBJ1-6, with TRBD1 identical over 8 bases. V was pared by 3 bases and J by 10 bases, with 6 bases of the junction left unmatched. The CDR3 has 14 residues. The germline gives CDR1 SGDLS, CDR2 YYNGEE. The CDR3 DNA is TGTGCCAGCAGCGCCGGGACAGGAAGATCACCCCTCCACTTT. Protein: CASSAGTGRSPLHF.